This T cell receptor (beta chain) was profiled in a study of vaccination and CD4 T cells after COVID-19. Study in general: Recovered-phase convalescent patients showed SARS-CoV-2 positivity by nasal swab PCR; fewer than ten were mild, one severe. A few convalescent patients were sampled at day 14 and days 161 to 241 post-vaccination. The cells were exposed to overlapping spike peptides originating from SARS-CoV-2, HCoV-NL63, HCoV-OC43 and HCoV-229E for stimulation.

Time point defined: late sampling 161 to 241 days after vaccination in three convalescent patients. Specified treatment: roughly nine-day PBMC culture with coronavirus spike peptide pools or control peptides (ViraFEST assay). Trimming took 8 bases from V and 2 from J; bases not matched to a gene: 8. CDR1 is MNHNS, CDR2 SASEGT, per germline. This CDR3 has 14 amino acids. This clonotype was seen a few times. Its antigen remains unidentified. The Oncomine TCR Beta short-read assay generated sequence data from the DNA of cultured CD4+ T cells. In this case, cultured CD4+ T cells provided the extracted genomic DNA. MiXCR, run by TCRdb on the PCR reads, gives a single entry per CDR3 protein. This table holds 25,000 to 30,000 distinct CDR3 sequences, less than 45% found once.

The receptor was isolated from a human donor who had recovered from COVID-19. The V call is TRBV6-1, the J call TRBJ2-7; 8 positions agree with TRBD2. Sequenced material: CD4+ T cells from blood, cultured in vitro, taken about 7 months after SARS-CoV-2 vaccination. The CDR3 sequence: CASVGGAQPYEQYF. CDR3 sequence (DNA): TGTGCCAGCGTCGGGGGGGCGCAACCCTACGAGCAGTACTTC.